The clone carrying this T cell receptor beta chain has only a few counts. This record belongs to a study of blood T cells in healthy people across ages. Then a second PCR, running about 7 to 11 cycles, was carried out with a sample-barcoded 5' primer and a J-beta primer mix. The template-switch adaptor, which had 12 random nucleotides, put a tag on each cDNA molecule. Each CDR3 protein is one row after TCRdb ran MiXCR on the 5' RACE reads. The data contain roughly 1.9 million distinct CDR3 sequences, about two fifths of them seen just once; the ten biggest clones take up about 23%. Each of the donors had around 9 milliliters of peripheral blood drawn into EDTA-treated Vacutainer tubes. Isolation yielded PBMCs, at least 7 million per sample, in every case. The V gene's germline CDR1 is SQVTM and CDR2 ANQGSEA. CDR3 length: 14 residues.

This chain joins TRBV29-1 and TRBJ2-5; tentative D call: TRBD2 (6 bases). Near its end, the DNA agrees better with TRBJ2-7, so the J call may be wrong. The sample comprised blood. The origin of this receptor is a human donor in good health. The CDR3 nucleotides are TGCAGCGTTGAACAAGGACGGGGGTCCTACGAGCAGTACTTC. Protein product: CSVEQGRGSYEQYF.